Below are 13 T cell receptor beta chains sequenced from a single sample in a study of T-cell reconstitution after alpha-beta-depleted transplantation in children. Unique molecular identifiers featured in how the TCRbeta library was prepared. TCRdb passed the PCR reads through MiXCR, listing each CDR3 protein once. The table lists about 400,000 distinct CDR3 sequences, 15% to 20% of them singletons. The sample in question was PBMCs, mostly from graft donor cells, obtained 360 days after TCRalphabeta/CD19-depleted stem cell transplant. The source of these receptors is a boy under two years old who had a stem cell transplant for Wiskott-Aldrich syndrome, so the T cells may come from the graft donor.

This clonotype was counted only a few times. The chain employs TRBV7-2 and TRBJ1-2; no clear D gene. This CDR3 is built from 11 residues. In germline, CDR1 is SGHTA, CDR2 FQGNSA. V was trimmed by 6 bases and J by 7 bases, leaving 9 bases between them. CDR3 bases: TGTGCCAGCAGTGACCCAAGTGGCTACACCTTC. It specifies CASSDPSGYTF.

The chain carries TRBV20-1 and TRBJ2-1, with 10 bases identical to TRBD2. Germline assignment: CDR1 DFQATT and CDR2 SNEGSKA (reference sequence). The trim removed 6 bases at V and 4 bases at J, leaving 12 bases unmatched. This CDR3 contains 16 residues. The CDR3 sequence is CSALGGASGGYNEQFF. The CDR3 bases are TGCAGTGCCCTAGGTGGGGCTAGCGGGGGTTACAATGAGCAGTTCTTC.

A few counts support this clonotype. The chain uses TRBV4-3 and TRBJ2-2; D is unresolved. The CDR3 has 17 residues. Deletions cut 1 base from V and 0 bases from J, with 12 bases between. Germline CDR1 reads LGHNA; CDR2 reads YSLEER. The CDR3 sequence is CASSQGSRTANTGELFF. The DNA for the CDR3 is TGCGCCAGCAGCCAAGGAAGCCGTACCGCGAACACCGGGGAGCTGTTTTTT.

The CDR3 spells CSASQGRLQETQYF. The CDR3 DNA reads as TGCAGTGCTAGCCAGGGACGGCTCCAAGAGACCCAGTACTTC. The chain links TRBV20-1 to TRBJ2-5; D is perhaps TRBD1 or TRBD2 (5 bases each). Germline assignment: CDR1 DFQATT and CDR2 SNEGSKA (reference sequence). The CDR3 loop spans 14 amino acids. Trimming left V 3 bases short and J 1 base short, with 12 bases between.

This clonotype was detected a few times. This chain links TRBV28 with TRBJ2-2; possibly TRBD1 for D (6 bases). CDR3 length equals 15 residues. Trimming shortened V by 8 bases and J by 2 bases, and 15 bases separated the two germline ends. The V gene's germline CDR1 is MDHEN and CDR2 SYDVKM. The CDR3 loop is CASFSGTYNTGELFF. The CDR3 DNA is TGTGCCAGCTTCTCCGGGACATACAACACCGGGGAGCTGTTTTTT.

This clonotype has just a few counts. This chain connects TRBV24-1 to TRBJ2-1; D is possibly TRBD1 (6 bases). Trimming took off 3 bases at V and 7 bases at J, with 15 bases between the two ends. This CDR3 is 15 amino acids long. CDR1 and CDR2 (germline): KGHDR, SFDVKD. CDR3 region: CATSDPTAGVNEQFF. The CDR3 coding sequence is TGTGCCACCAGTGATCCCACGGCAGGGGTGAATGAGCAGTTCTTC.

This clonotype appeared a few times. The chain carries TRBV13 and TRBJ2-3; D possibly uses TRBD1 or TRBD2 (7 bases each). The germline V gene encodes CDR1 PRHDT and CDR2 FYEKMQ (reference sequence). The V gene lost 4 bases and the J gene lost 2 bases, with 16 bases spanning the gap. The CDR3 is 16 amino acids. The CDR3 DNA follows: TGTGCCAGCAGCTCAAGGGAGGGGGCCGACACAGATACGCAGTATTTT. This codes for CASSSREGADTDTQYF.

The V gene is TRBV20-1, the J gene TRBJ2-1, with TRBD2 as a possible D gene (6 bases). Trimming removed 0 bases from V and 3 bases from J, with 12 bases in between. The CDR3 spans 15 residues. CDR1 and CDR2 (germline): DFQATT, SNEGSKA (reference sequence). CDR3 region: CSARDRGGNYNEQFF. CDR3 bases: TGCAGTGCTAGAGATCGGGGCGGGAACTACAATGAGCAGTTCTTC.

V is TRBV6-1 and J is TRBJ2-1; 10 positions match TRBD2. Trimming cost V 5 bases and J 7 bases; bases outside gene matches: 8. The CDR3 runs 15 residues. The germline CDR1 and CDR2 sequences are MNHNS and SASEGT. The CDR3 DNA is TGTGCCAGCAGTCATATAGCGGGGGGCCTTAATGAGCAGTTCTTC. It translates to CASSHIAGGLNEQFF.

The rearrangement links TRBV12-3 or TRBV12-4 to TRBJ1-2, with D unresolved. The CDR3 has 12 residues. Deletions cut 5 bases from V and 4 bases from J, with 8 bases between. The CDR3 DNA sequence: TGTGCCAGCAGTCTCTGGCCCTATGGCTACACCTTC. This codes for CASSLWPYGYTF.

The rearrangement links TRBV24-1 to TRBJ2-3, with TRBD2 matching over 13 bases. This CDR3 is built from 16 residues. V was pared by 3 bases and J by 5 bases, with 4 bases of the junction left unmatched. The germline V gene has CDR1 KGHDR and CDR2 SFDVKD. CDR3 sequence reads: CATSDRRLAGGDTQYF. CDR3 sequence (DNA): TGTGCCACCAGTGATCGGCGACTAGCGGGAGGAGATACGCAGTATTTT.

This chain links TRBV5-8 with TRBJ2-1; 7 bases line up with TRBD1. The CDR3 has 15 amino acids. The ends lost 1 base at V and 2 bases at J; junction bases unmatched: 3. Germline assignment: CDR1 SGHTS and CDR2 YDEGEE. The CDR3 DNA is TGTGCCAGCAGCTTGTTCGACAGGGCCTACAATGAGCAGTTCTTC. Translated: CASSLFDRAYNEQFF.

This clonotype was recorded a few times. The chain combines TRBV25-1 with TRBJ2-4; the D call may be TRBD1 or TRBD2 (5 bases each). Germline assignment: CDR1 MGHDK and CDR2 SYGVNS. The CDR3 has 16 amino acids. Trimming cost V 7 bases and J 0 bases, with 16 bases left between them. Here the CDR3 reads CASTRDRHLAKNIQYF. The CDR3 region has the DNA TGTGCCAGCACCCGGGACCGCCATCTAGCCAAAAACATTCAGTACTTC.